What follows are 27 T cell receptor beta chains derived from one specimen sequenced in a study of cytomegalovirus exposure and HLA in healthy donors. 13 Jbeta primers and 60 Vbeta primers were used for the PCR. Measured with immunoSEQ multiplex PCR; TCRdb has only the in-frame clones, and not every one. The table has 120,000 to 150,000 clones, approximately 83% seen once. Source material: PBMCs. The receptors shown here come from a man in his forties in good health and CMV-seropositive.

The chain recombines TRBV7-9 with TRBJ1-3, with D unresolved. Germline V gene data show CDR1 as SEHNR and CDR2 as FQNEAQ (reference sequence). The V end was cut by 4 bases, the J end by 4 bases, with 14 bases between. The CDR3 contains 15 residues. CDR3 DNA sequence: TGTGCCAGCAGCTCTTCTTGGGCAGTGGGAAACACCATATATTTT. This sequence encodes CASSSSWAVGNTIYF. Combining the CDR3 with reference TRBV7-9 and TRBJ1-3 gives the whole variable domain DTGVSQNPRHKITKRGQNVTFRCDPISEHNRLYWYRQTLGQGPEFLTYFQNEAQLEKSRLLSDRFSAERPKGSFSTLEIQRTEQGDSAMYLCASSSSWAVGNTIYFGEGSWLTVV.

The chain links TRBV25-1 to TRBJ2-3, with 7 bases identical to TRBD1. Germline values: CDR1 MGHDK, CDR2 SYGVNS. The CDR3 has 13 residues. The J segment lost 8 bases and the V segment lost 4 bases, leaving 6 bases of the junction unmatched. CDR3 sequence: CASSGFEGATQYF. For the CDR3, the DNA is TGTGCCAGCAGTGGATTTGAGGGGGCTACGCAGTATTTT.

Only a few counts were recorded for this clone. The chain is built from TRBV4-1 and TRBJ1-5; possibly TRBD1 for D (5 bases). V shed 6 bases and J shed 0 bases, with 12 bases lying between them. Per germline, CDR1 MGHRA and CDR2 YSYEKL. The CDR3 spans 15 residues. In nucleotides, the CDR3 is TGCGCCAGCAGTCCCACCGGGGGTAGCAATCAGCCCCAGCATTTT. Its translation is CASSPTGGSNQPQHF.

The chain links TRBV2 to TRBJ1-5; 7 nucleotides align to TRBD1. Germline loops: CDR1 SNHLY, CDR2 FYNNEI. The junction had 12 bases not matched to a gene; V was cut back by 4 bases and J by 9 bases. This CDR3 contains 15 residues. The CDR3 DNA reads TGTGCCAGCAGTGGGGGACAGACCGTTGGTTGGCCCCAGCATTTT. This encodes CASSGGQTVGWPQHF.

The chain employs TRBV9 and TRBJ2-3; D ambiguous. The CDR3 consists of 16 residues. Trimming removed 4 bases at V and 0 bases at J, with 15 bases between. Looked up from germline, CDR1 is SGDLS and CDR2 is YYNGEE. CDR3 region: CASSPRVAASTDTQYF. The CDR3 bases are TGTGCCAGCAGCCCCCGGGTAGCAGCAAGCACAGATACGCAGTATTTT.

This sequence joins TRBV5-4 and TRBJ1-2; D possibly corresponds to TRBD1 (5 bases). Germline lookup yields CDR1 SGHNT and CDR2 YYREEE (reference sequence). V lost 4 bases, J lost 5 bases, and 9 bases lay in between. The length of the CDR3 is 12 residues. CDR3 residues: CASSPGMYGYTF. The CDR3 DNA is TGTGCCAGCAGCCCAGGGATGTATGGCTACACCTTC.

The rearrangement uses TRBV7-9 and TRBJ2-3, with D tentatively TRBD2 (5 bases). Trimming removed 5 bases at V and 5 bases at J, with 11 bases between. Germline values: CDR1 SEHNR, CDR2 FQNEAQ (reference sequence). The CDR3 length is 13 residues. Written as DNA, the CDR3 is TGTGCCAGCAGCCCTAGAGGGTTAGATACGCAGTATTTT. It codes for CASSPRGLDTQYF.

The gene calls are TRBV5-1 and TRBJ2-3; 7 bases are shared with TRBD2. V lost 1 base to trimming and J lost 0 bases; unmatched junction nucleotides: 8. The CDR3 is made up of 17 amino acids. Per germline, CDR1 SGHRS and CDR2 YFSETQ. The CDR3 bases are TGCGCCAGCAGCTTGAGCGGGACGACACCTAGCACAGATACGCAGTATTTT. Translating gives CASSLSGTTPSTDTQYF.

V is TRBV18 and J is TRBJ2-7; 8 positions match TRBD2. The V gene's germline CDR1 is KGHSH and CDR2 LQKENI. J gave up 2 bases and V 2 bases, and 8 bases lay outside the gene matches. CDR3 length: 16 residues. The CDR3 loop is CASSPVAGGLTYEQYF. CDR3 in DNA: TGTGCCAGCTCACCAGTTGCGGGGGGACTAACCTACGAGCAGTACTTC.

The chain couples TRBV7-8 to TRBJ1-1; TRBD1 aligns across 10 bases. The CDR3 has 18 amino acids. Germline V lookup: CDR1 SGHVS, CDR2 FQNEAQ. V lost 4 bases to trimming and J lost 0 bases; unmatched junction nucleotides: 11. CDR3 in amino acids: CASSYLSAGQGLNTEAFF. The CDR3 region has the DNA TGTGCCAGCAGCTATCTATCCGCGGGACAGGGGCTGAACACTGAAGCTTTCTTT.

Points on this clone: At one of its ends the junction is not consistent with the germline gene, which may arise from a read error. The chain uses TRBV9 and TRBJ2-3, with unresolved D. The CDR3 sequence is 12 residues long. Germline-derived CDR1 and CDR2 are SGDLS and YYNGEE. The CDR3 loop reads CASSLSKDTQYF. The CDR3, as DNA: TGTGCCAGCAGCCTGAGCAAAGATACGCAGTATTTT.

The genes are TRBV5-8 and TRBJ1-4, with D hard to call. V lost 1 base, J lost 10 bases, and 17 bases lay in between. This CDR3 has 15 amino acids. Germline V lookup: CDR1 SGHTS, CDR2 YDEGEE. CDR3 coding DNA: TGTGCCAGCAGCTTGTTTTACAGCCCTATCGGAAAACTGTTTTTT. Its translation is CASSLFYSPIGKLFF.

The chain links TRBV5-6 to TRBJ1-1, with 7 bases identical to TRBD1. The J segment lost 8 bases and the V segment lost 2 bases, leaving 3 bases of the junction unmatched. Germline loops: CDR1 SGHDT, CDR2 YYEEEE. CDR3 length: 12 residues. This CDR3 is CASSFTGVEAFF. The CDR3 DNA follows: TGTGCCAGCAGCTTTACAGGGGTCGAAGCTTTCTTT.

The chain couples TRBV7-2 to TRBJ2-5; D ambiguous. This CDR3 has 13 residues. V dropped 3 bases and J dropped 5 bases, with 10 bases sitting between them. Germline loops: CDR1 SGHTA, CDR2 FQGNSA. CDR3 in amino acids: CASSLRQLETQYF. CDR3 bases: TGTGCCAGCAGCTTGCGGCAGTTGGAGACCCAGTACTTC. Full variable domain (missing parts from reference TRBV7-2 and TRBJ2-5): GAGVSQSPSNKVTEKGKDVELRCDPISGHTALYWYRQSLGQGLEFLIYFQGNSAPDKSGLPSDRFSAERTGGSVSTLTIQRTQQEDSAVYLCASSLRQLETQYFGPGTRLLVL.

The chain recombines TRBV7-2 with TRBJ2-5; 7 bases line up with TRBD1. The CDR3 loop spans 14 amino acids. V shed 1 base, J shed 5 bases, and the junction held 4 bases outside the gene matches. CDR1 and CDR2 (germline): SGHTA, FQGNSA. As DNA, the CDR3 is TGTGCCAGCAGCTTAGGGACAGGTTTCGAGACCCAGTACTTC. Its translation: CASSLGTGFETQYF.

The V and J genes are TRBV5-1 and TRBJ2-5, with 7 bases matching TRBD2. Trimming cost V 0 bases and J 11 bases; bases outside gene matches: 4. CDR3 length: 12 amino acids. Germline loops: CDR1 SGHRS, CDR2 YFSETQ. Here the CDR3 DNA reads TGCGCCAGCAGCTTGGAGGGGAGGGAGCAGTACTTC. Amino acid sequence: CASSLEGREQYF.

V usage is TRBV19 and J usage is TRBJ1-1; D is ambiguous. In germline, CDR1 is LNHDA, CDR2 SQIVND (reference sequence). This CDR3 has 15 residues. V lost 7 bases, J lost 2 bases, and 17 bases lay in between. The CDR3 reads CASIPARNRNTEAFF. CDR3 in DNA: TGTGCCAGTATCCCGGCGAGGAACCGCAACACTGAAGCTTTCTTT.

The rearrangement links TRBV7-2 to TRBJ2-1; TRBD2 matches 9 bases. CDR1 and CDR2 from the germline V gene are SGHTA and FQGNSA. This CDR3 spans 15 amino acids. The V segment lost 3 bases and the J segment 0 bases; nucleotides outside the gene matches: 0. The CDR3 DNA reads as TGTGCCAGCAGCTTTAGCGGGAGCTCCTACAATGAGCAGTTCTTC. The encoded protein is CASSFSGSSYNEQFF.

This chain joins TRBV11-2 and TRBJ2-4, with D tentatively TRBD2 (6 bases). The CDR3 covers 15 residues. The germline V gene encodes CDR1 SGHAT and CDR2 FQNNGV. The V end lost 0 bases, the J end lost 0 bases, and 6 bases lay between the germline ends. The CDR3 is CASSLERGAKNIQYF. The CDR3 nucleotides read TGTGCCAGCAGCTTAGAGCGGGGAGCCAAAAACATTCAGTACTTC.

This chain uses TRBV7-6 with TRBJ1-2; a possible D gene is TRBD1 (6 bases). Germline CDR1 and CDR2: SGHVS and FNYEAQ. V lost 3 bases, J lost 7 bases, and 12 bases lay in between. The CDR3 is 13 residues long. The CDR3 DNA is TGTGCCAGCAGCTTGGACGACAGGCCTGGCTACACCTTC. This codes for CASSLDDRPGYTF.

The chain employs TRBV2 and TRBJ1-4; D is possibly TRBD1 (5 bases). V was shortened by 8 bases and J by 10 bases, with 23 bases between the two germline ends. The CDR3 has 15 residues. Per germline, CDR1 SNHLY and CDR2 FYNNEI. The CDR3 coding sequence is TGTGCCAGCCACCTATTCAGCCAGGGCTTGCGAAAACTGTTTTTT. Translating gives CASHLFSQGLRKLFF.

A single count supports this clone. The rearrangement joins TRBV27 to TRBJ2-1; 11 bases match TRBD2. CDR1 is MNHEY and CDR2 is SMNVEV in the germline V gene (reference sequence). V shed 5 bases, J shed 0 bases, and the junction held 18 bases outside the gene matches. The CDR3 loop spans 21 amino acids. CDR3 DNA sequence: TGTGCCAGCAGTCCGCTGACTAGCGGGGCATCCACCCCGAGCTCCTACAATGAGCAGTTCTTC. Its protein is CASSPLTSGASTPSSYNEQFF.

V is TRBV7-2 and J is TRBJ1-5; possibly TRBD1 for D (5 bases). The CDR3 totals 14 residues. Trimming pared 4 bases from V and 2 bases from J, leaving 9 bases between. Germline CDR1 is SGHTA and CDR2 is FQGNSA. The CDR3 nucleotides are TGTGCCAGCAGCTGGAGGGGTGGCAATCAGCCCCAGCATTTT. Its translation: CASSWRGGNQPQHF.

The chain combines TRBV19 with TRBJ2-7; TRBD2 matches at 14 bases. The CDR3 covers 15 residues. V lost 6 bases to trimming and J lost 4 bases; unmatched junction nucleotides: 5. CDR1 and CDR2 from the germline V gene are LNHDA and SQIVND (reference sequence). CDR3 sequence (DNA): TGTGCCAGTAGGGGACTAGCGGGAGCCTTTTACGAGCAGTACTTC. It is translated as CASRGLAGAFYEQYF.

The V call is TRBV6-5, the J call TRBJ2-1; 10 bases fit TRBD2. The V and J ends lost 5 bases and 7 bases, in that order; junction bases with no gene match: 5. The V gene's germline CDR1 is MNHEY and CDR2 SVGAGI. This CDR3 region has 14 residues. The CDR3 spells CASSTRLAGNEQFF. The CDR3, as DNA: TGTGCCAGCAGTACCAGACTAGCGGGTAATGAGCAGTTCTTC.

As concerns this clone: The sample carries other DNA sequences with the same CDR3. The chain couples TRBV18 to TRBJ2-2; D may be TRBD2 (6 bases). CDR1 is KGHSH and CDR2 is LQKENI in the germline V gene. This CDR3 comprises 15 residues. V lost 3 bases and J 1 base, leaving 9 bases between the germline ends. The CDR3 DNA sequence: TGTGCCAGCTCACCGGGACTGATGAACACCGGGGAGCTGTTTTTT. It translates to CASSPGLMNTGELFF.

This clone was seen repeatedly, ten times or more. The rearrangement uses TRBV6-5 and TRBJ2-7, with 9 bases lining up with TRBD1. With 5 bases clipped from V and 6 bases from J, the junction kept 8 bases outside the gene matches. The CDR3 runs 14 residues. Germline V gene lookup returns CDR1 MNHEY and CDR2 SVGAGI. The CDR3 protein is CASSTGTGNGEQYF. DNA for the CDR3: TGTGCCAGCAGTACCGGGACAGGGAACGGCGAGCAGTACTTC.